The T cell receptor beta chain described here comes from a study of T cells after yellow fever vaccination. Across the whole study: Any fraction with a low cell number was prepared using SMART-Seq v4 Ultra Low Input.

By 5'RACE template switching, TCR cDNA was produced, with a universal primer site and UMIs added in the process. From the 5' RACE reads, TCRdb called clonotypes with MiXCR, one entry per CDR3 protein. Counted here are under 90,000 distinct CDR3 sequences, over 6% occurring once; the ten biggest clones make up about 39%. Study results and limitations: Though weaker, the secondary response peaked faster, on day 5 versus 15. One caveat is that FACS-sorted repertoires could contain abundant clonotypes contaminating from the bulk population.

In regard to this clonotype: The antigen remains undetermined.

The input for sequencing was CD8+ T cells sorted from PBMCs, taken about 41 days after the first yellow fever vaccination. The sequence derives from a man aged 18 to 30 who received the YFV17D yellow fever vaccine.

The CDR3 region has the DNA TGTGCCAGCAGCCTAAGCGGGGGGTCGTCCTACAATGAGCAGTTCTTC. This codes for CASSLSGGSSYNEQFF. The J gene is TRBJ2-1, the V gene TRBV7-3; 9 bases fit TRBD2. The CDR3 runs to 16 residues. Germline-derived CDR1 and CDR2 are SGHTA and FQGTGA. V lost 5 bases to trimming and J lost 1 base; unmatched junction nucleotides: 6. Complete variable domain (other parts from reference TRBV7-3 and TRBJ2-1): GAGVSQTPSNKVTEKGKYVELRCDPISGHTALYWYRQSLGQGPEFLIYFQGTGAADDSGLPNDRFFAVRPEGSVSTLKIQRTERGDSAVYLCASSLSGGSSYNEQFFGPGTRLTVL.